This T cell receptor beta chain was profiled in a study of blood T cell repertoires in COVID-19. The germline V gene encodes CDR1 SGHAT and CDR2 FQNNGV. CDR3 length equals 16 residues. Trimming removed 3 bases at V and 5 bases at J, with 14 bases between. Original analysis: The assay estimated nucleated cells by amplifying reference gene primers. The repertoire was sequenced with immunoSEQ multiplex PCR; TCRdb's copy has only in-frame clones and lacks some. V and J calls and clone size are as listed in that table; D and trimming were resolved from the DNA. The table has tens of thousands of clones, around 82% seen once.

Sequences were obtained from peripheral blood. The chain carries TRBV11-2 and TRBJ1-6; a possible D gene is TRBD1 (5 bases). The receptor's source is a man aged 55 to 70 with acute or convalescent COVID-19. CDR3: CASSFRETGNNSPLHF. CDR3 nucleotides: TGTGCCAGCAGCTTCAGGGAAACGGGTAATAATTCACCCCTCCACTTT. The entire variable domain, with the rest obtained from reference TRBV11-2 and TRBJ1-6, is as follows: EAGVAQSPRYKIIEKRQSVAFWCNPISGHATLYWYQQILGQGPKLLIQFQNNGVVDDSQLPKDRFSAERLKGVDSTLKIQPAKLEDSAVYLCASSFRETGNNSPLHFGNGTRLTVT.